This TCR beta chain was identified in a study of identifying expanded T cells in peripheral blood. Concerning this clone itself: Its cognate antigen is unknown.

Study-wide results and limits: Approximately 1.1 clones differed between technical replicates, versus around 15 and 18 over time. Clone count variance between roughly 2-week samples rose with total template count.

TCRdb keeps only in-frame clones here, not all; method: immunoSEQ multiplex PCR. The sample carries about 130,000 clones, around nine tenths recorded once. During the collection period, no donor immune events like infections were recorded. The sequenced sample consisted of blood. The TCR sequence derives from a person aged 18 to 75 in good health.

CDR3 protein: CASSPGGGTDTQYF. The CDR3 DNA reads as TGTGCCAGCAGCCCCGGCGGGGGCACAGATACGCAGTATTTT. The chain carries TRBV7-3 and TRBJ2-3; TRBD2 is a possible D gene (6 bases). CDR3 size: 14 residues. V was shortened by 5 bases and J by 1 base, with 10 bases between the two germline ends. The V gene's germline CDR1 is SGHTA and CDR2 FQGTGA.